This T cell receptor beta chain derives from a study of persistence of HIV-infected CD4 T cells. This clone was counted once. As yet, its antigen is unknown. The stimulus was lysate of CMV-infected fibroblasts, around 10 ug/mL. CD40L/CD69 double-negative CD45RO-high memory CD4+ T cells were collected. Sequencing used immunoSEQ version 4 in survey mode. Some clones are missing from TCRdb's copy, which holds only in-frame ones; the method was immunoSEQ multiplex PCR. Of around 28,000 clones listed, 82% are singletons. Trimming stripped 5 bases from V and 9 bases from J, with 17 bases between. The germline gives CDR1 MDHEN, CDR2 SYDVKM. The CDR3 sequence is 13 residues long.

The genes are TRBV28 and TRBJ2-7; no firm D call. The receptor was derived from an adult man with HIV who was CMV-seropositive. The material sequenced was CD4+ T cells sorted from PBMCs after roughly 18-hour stimulation, taken from a patient who received antiretroviral therapy. CDR3 nucleotide sequence: TGTGCCAGCAGTACCAATTATGGGATCAGGCAGTACTTC. It is translated as CASSTNYGIRQYF.